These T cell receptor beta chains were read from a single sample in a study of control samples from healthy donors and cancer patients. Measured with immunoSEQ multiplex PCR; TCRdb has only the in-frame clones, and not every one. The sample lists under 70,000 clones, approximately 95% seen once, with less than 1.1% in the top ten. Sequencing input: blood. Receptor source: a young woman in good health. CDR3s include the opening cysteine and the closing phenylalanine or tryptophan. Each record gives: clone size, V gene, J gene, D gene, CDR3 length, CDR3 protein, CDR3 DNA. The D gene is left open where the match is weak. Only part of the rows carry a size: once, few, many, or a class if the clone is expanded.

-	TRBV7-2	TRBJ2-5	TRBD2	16	CASSLGLAGGQETQYF	TGTGCCAGCAGCTTAGGGCTAGCGGGGGGCCAAGAGACCCAGTACTTC
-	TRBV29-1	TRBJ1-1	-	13	CSVTHRENTEAFF	TGCAGCGTTACCCACAGGGAGAACACTGAAGCTTTCTTT
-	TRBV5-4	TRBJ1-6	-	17	CASSLFPPKGQNSPLHF	TGTGCCAGCAGCTTGTTTCCCCCCAAGGGACAAAATTCACCCCTCCACTTT
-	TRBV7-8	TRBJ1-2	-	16	CASSLGNRADLYGYTF	TGTGCCAGCAGCTTAGGAAACAGAGCAGACCTCTATGGCTACACCTTC
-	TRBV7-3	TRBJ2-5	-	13	CASSPDSQETQYF	TGTGCCAGCAGCCCCGACAGTCAAGAGACCCAGTACTTC
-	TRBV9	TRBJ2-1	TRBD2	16	CASSVGAGASYNEQFF	TGTGCCAGCAGCGTAGGAGCGGGAGCTTCCTACAATGAGCAGTTCTTC
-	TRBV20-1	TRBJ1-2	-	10	CSADHYGYTF	TGCAGTGCTGATCACTATGGCTACACCTTC
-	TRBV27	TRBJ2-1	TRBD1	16	CASSEQGAEPYNEQFF	TGTGCCAGCAGTGAACAGGGGGCCGAACCCTACAATGAGCAGTTCTTC
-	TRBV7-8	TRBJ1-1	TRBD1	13	CASSSIGTAEAFF	TGTGCCAGCAGCTCGATCGGGACAGCAGAAGCTTTCTTT
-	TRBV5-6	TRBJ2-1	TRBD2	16	CASSLAGTSGYNEQFF	TGTGCCAGCAGCTTGGCCGGGACTAGCGGATACAATGAGCAGTTCTTC
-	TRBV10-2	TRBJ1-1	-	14	CASSEYGMNTEAFF	TGCGCCAGCAGTGAGTACGGAATGAACACTGAAGCTTTCTTT
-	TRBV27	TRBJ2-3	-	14	CASSSLASTDTQYF	TGTGCCAGCAGTTCACTAGCTAGCACAGATACGCAGTATTTT
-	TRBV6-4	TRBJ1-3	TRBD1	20	CASSHHLGTGGYFSGNTIYF	TGTGCCAGCAGTCACCACCTCGGGACAGGGGGCTACTTCTCTGGAAACACCATATATTTT
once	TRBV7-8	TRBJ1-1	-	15	CASSVDLLKNTEAFF	TGTGCCAGCAGCGTCGACCTCCTGAAGAACACTGAAGCTTTCTTT
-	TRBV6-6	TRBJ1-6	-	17	CASSRGPLSSYNSPLHF	TGTGCCAGCAGCCGAGGGCCTCTGAGCTCCTATAATTCACCCCTCCACTTT
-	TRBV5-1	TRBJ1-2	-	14	CASSLTQQLNGYTF	TGCGCCAGCAGCTTGACCCAACAGCTTAATGGCTACACCTTC